A single sample is the source of the 5 T cell receptor beta chains below, sequenced in a study of cytomegalovirus exposure and HLA in healthy donors. Assay used: immunoSEQ multiplex PCR; TCRdb lists only in-frame clones, some missing. This sample carries roughly 130,000 clones, around nine tenths of them seen once, and the ten largest clones take about 3.7%. The material sequenced was PBMCs. These receptors were collected from a man aged 25 to 45 in good health and CMV-seronegative.

The chain joins TRBV6-1 to TRBJ1-4, with D perhaps TRBD1 (6 bases). This CDR3 has 15 amino acids. Germline CDR1 MNHNS, CDR2 SASEGT. V was trimmed by 4 bases and J by 7 bases, leaving 16 bases between them. CDR3 in amino acids: CASSARRGEGEKLFF. In DNA, the CDR3 is TGTGCCAGCAGTGCCCGGAGGGGGGAGGGTGAAAAACTGTTTTTT.

The rearrangement links TRBV27 to TRBJ1-5; TRBD1 is a possible D gene (5 bases). The CDR3 contains 13 residues. Germline V gene sequence: CDR1 MNHEY, CDR2 SMNVEV (reference sequence). The germline V and J ends were trimmed by 2 bases and 7 bases, with 9 bases remaining between them. The CDR3 DNA sequence: TGTGCCAGCAGTTTAGCAGGGCGACAGCCCCAGCATTTT. Residues: CASSLAGRQPQHF.

CDR3 coding DNA: TGTGCCAGCGGGGCCACGAGCTCCTACGAGCAGTACTTC. Protein product: CASGATSSYEQYF. J is TRBJ2-7 and V is TRBV27, with a possible D match to TRBD1 (5 bases). V lost 8 bases and J lost 0, with 11 bases in between. The CDR3 runs 13 residues. Germline CDR1 reads MNHEY; CDR2 reads SMNVEV (reference sequence).

This chain links TRBV11-2 with TRBJ1-2, with D unresolved. CDR3 length: 15 residues. Germline V lookup: CDR1 SGHAT, CDR2 FQNNGV. V lost 0 bases, J lost 2 bases, and 10 bases lay in between. CDR3: CASSLDGHQNYGYTF. The CDR3 nucleotides read TGTGCCAGCAGCTTAGATGGGCACCAGAACTATGGCTACACCTTC.

The chain links TRBV5-1 to TRBJ2-7, with 9 bases lining up with TRBD1. There are 13 residues in the CDR3. The germline gives CDR1 SGHRS, CDR2 YFSETQ. Trimming at V came to 7 bases and at J to 6 bases, leaving 8 bases not matched to a gene. The CDR3 bases are TGCGCCAGCTCCCGGGGACAGGGAGGCGAGCAGTACTTC. It is translated as CASSRGQGGEQYF.